The 26 T cell receptor beta chains below come from one sample, sequenced in a study of cytomegalovirus exposure and HLA in healthy donors. The PCR was carried out with 60 Vbeta primers and 13 Jbeta primers. Some clones are missing from TCRdb's copy, which holds only in-frame ones; the method was immunoSEQ multiplex PCR. The table shows about 140,000 clones, with 75% to 85% occurring only once. The sample taken for sequencing was PBMCs. These receptors came from a male donor in good health and CMV-seronegative.

V and J are TRBV7-9 and TRBJ2-3; tentatively, D is TRBD1 (5 bases). V lost 6 bases, J lost 6 bases, and 19 bases lay in between. The CDR3 extends over 15 amino acids. Germline CDR1 SEHNR, CDR2 FQNEAQ (reference sequence). The CDR3 loop is CASSKGPELTDTQYF. The CDR3 DNA is TGTGCCAGCAGTAAGGGGCCCGAGCTCACGGATACGCAGTATTTT.

The chain is built from TRBV5-1 and TRBJ2-3, with 10 bases fitting TRBD1. The CDR3 runs to 15 residues. After removal of 2 bases from V and 4 bases from J, the junction contained 4 bases not matched to a gene. The germline CDR1 and CDR2 sequences are SGHRS and YFSETQ. The CDR3 DNA is TGCGCCAGCAGCTTACCAGGGACAGGGGCAGATACGCAGTATTTT. As protein: CASSLPGTGADTQYF.

This clone was found once. The rearrangement joins TRBV5-1 to TRBJ2-3; 12 positions match TRBD1. J gave up 5 bases and V 5 bases, and 6 bases lay outside the gene matches. This CDR3 region has 15 residues. Germline V gene lookup returns CDR1 SGHRS and CDR2 YFSETQ. CDR3 sequence (DNA): TGCGCCAGCAGAACCGGGACAGGGGGCTTAGATACGCAGTATTTT. This gives the protein CASRTGTGGLDTQYF.

CDR3 loop: CASSIGASNTEAFF. CDR3 nucleotide sequence: TGTGCCAGTAGTATAGGAGCCTCGAACACTGAAGCTTTCTTT. The chain employs TRBV19 and TRBJ1-1; D gene uncertain. This CDR3 has 14 amino acids. Between the trimmed V and J ends, which lost 1 base and 1 base, there was a span of 7 bases. Germline values: CDR1 LNHDA, CDR2 SQIVND (reference sequence).

The V and J genes are TRBV6-1 and TRBJ2-2; possible D gene TRBD1, 6 bases. From germline, CDR1 is MNHNS and CDR2 SASEGT. The CDR3 loop spans 14 amino acids. V lost 8 bases and J lost 1, with 11 bases in between. CDR3 DNA: TGTGCCAGCGCTGGGACATGGAACACCGGGGAGCTGTTTTTT. Translating gives CASAGTWNTGELFF.

This clone has more than one count but fewer than ten. The V call is TRBV6-6, the J call TRBJ2-7, with D perhaps TRBD1 (5 bases). CDR1 and CDR2 (germline): MNHNY, SVGAGI (reference sequence). V lost 0 bases and J lost 2, with 8 bases in between. CDR3 length equals 14 residues. The CDR3 protein is CASSYSQGTYEQYF. DNA of the CDR3: TGTGCCAGCAGTTACTCGCAGGGAACCTACGAGCAGTACTTC.

The genes are TRBV19 and TRBJ1-3; 7 positions match TRBD1. V shed 3 bases and J 0 bases; nucleotides not matched to a gene: 5. CDR3 length: 16 amino acids. Germline values: CDR1 LNHDA, CDR2 SQIVND (reference sequence). CDR3 nucleotides: TGTGCCAGTAGTATCCAGACAGGGCTCTCTGGAAACACCATATATTTT. It is translated as CASSIQTGLSGNTIYF. The full variable domain, completed using reference TRBV19 and TRBJ1-3, is DGGITQSPKYLFRKEGQNVTLSCEQNLNHDAMYWYRQDPGQGLRLIYYSQIVNDFQKGDIAEGYSVSREKKESFPLTVTSAQKNPTAFYLCASSIQTGLSGNTIYFGEGSWLTVV.

The genes are TRBV7-2 and TRBJ1-5; D might be TRBD1 (6 bases). The V gene's germline CDR1 is SGHTA and CDR2 FQGNSA. Between the trimmed V and J ends, which lost 5 bases and 5 bases, there was a span of 13 bases. The CDR3 sequence is 14 residues long. Here the CDR3 reads CASSLYRVDQPQHF. The CDR3 region has the DNA TGTGCCAGCAGCCTCTACAGGGTAGATCAGCCCCAGCATTTT.

The DNA of the CDR3 is TGTGCCAGCAGCTTAGACCGAGGCAATGAGCAGTTCTTC. Translating gives CASSLDRGNEQFF. V usage is TRBV7-8 and J usage is TRBJ2-1; D is ambiguous. Germline-derived CDR1 and CDR2 are SGHVS and FQNEAQ. This CDR3 contains 13 residues. V lost 1 base, J lost 6 bases, and 7 bases lay in between.

The gene calls are TRBV15 and TRBJ2-1; no reliable D call. Per germline, CDR1 LNHNV and CDR2 YYDKDF (reference sequence). The length of the CDR3 is 14 residues. Trimming left V 5 bases short and J 6 bases short, with 14 bases between. CDR3 bases: TGTGCCACCAGCTGGCCTCTGGCAACCAATGAGCAGTTCTTC. As protein: CATSWPLATNEQFF.

V usage is TRBV29-1 and J usage is TRBJ2-7, with 16 bases that match TRBD2. In germline, CDR1 is SQVTM, CDR2 ANQGSEA. Trimming cost V 3 bases and J 3 bases; bases outside gene matches: 5. The CDR3 spans 16 residues. As DNA, the CDR3 is TGCAGCGTTGAGGGACTAGCGGGGGGGGGACACTACGAGCAGTACTTC. It yields the protein CSVEGLAGGGHYEQYF.

The rearrangement joins TRBV7-2 to TRBJ2-1, with D possibly TRBD2 on 5 matching bases. Germline V gene lookup returns CDR1 SGHTA and CDR2 FQGNSA. V was clipped by 1 base and J by 0 bases, with 13 bases between them. CDR3 length equals 17 residues. CDR3 in amino acids: CASSLGRWSGSYNEQFF. The CDR3 DNA reads TGTGCCAGCAGCTTAGGCCGTTGGAGCGGCTCCTACAATGAGCAGTTCTTC.

This chain uses TRBV23-1 with TRBJ1-1, with a possible D match to TRBD1 (5 bases). TRBV23-1 is filed as an ORF, its function uncertain. The CDR3 totals 17 residues. The V gene lost 11 bases and the J gene lost 5 bases, with 30 bases spanning the gap. CDR3 loop: CAGGGTRRAGVWTEAFF. DNA for the CDR3: TGCGCCGGAGGAGGAACCCGCCGGGCGGGGGTTTGGACTGAAGCTTTCTTT.

The chain recombines TRBV20-1 with TRBJ1-2; possible D gene TRBD1, 5 bases. Trimming pared 3 bases from V and 7 bases from J, leaving 9 bases between. CDR1 is DFQATT and CDR2 is SNEGSKA in the germline V gene (reference sequence). This CDR3 spans 11 amino acids. The CDR3 loop reads CSASRGSGYTF. CDR3 nucleotides: TGCAGTGCTAGTCGGGGGTCTGGCTACACCTTC.

The rearrangement uses TRBV19 and TRBJ2-5; maybe TRBD1 (6 bases). Germline V lookup: CDR1 LNHDA, CDR2 SQIVND (reference sequence). Trimming took 5 bases from V and 2 from J, leaving 15 bases between them. CDR3 length: 15 residues. The CDR3 nucleotides read TGTGCCAGTAGTGTGGACAGCGCTTTACAAGAGACCCAGTACTTC. Amino acids: CASSVDSALQETQYF.

The J gene is TRBJ1-2, the V gene TRBV5-6; D is possibly TRBD1 (5 bases). This CDR3 has 14 residues. Trimming took 1 base from V and 4 from J, leaving 11 bases between them. Germline loops: CDR1 SGHDT, CDR2 YYEEEE. CDR3: CASSLSGSGYGYTF. The CDR3 DNA reads as TGTGCCAGCAGCTTGTCAGGGTCGGGCTATGGCTACACCTTC.

The table lists this clone with a count of one. The chain couples TRBV29-1 to TRBJ1-1, with D possibly being TRBD1 (5 bases). The CDR3 contains 13 residues. Trimming took 3 bases from V and 9 from J, leaving 17 bases between them. Germline V CDR1 and CDR2: SQVTM, ANQGSEA. CDR3 sequence: CSVDLQGGPKAFF. CDR3 in DNA: TGCAGCGTTGATCTTCAGGGAGGACCTAAAGCTTTCTTT.

As regards this clone: The junction departs from germline at one end; a sequencing error may be responsible. The chain combines TRBV7-9 with TRBJ1-2, with 7 bases aligning to TRBD1. The germline gives CDR1 SEHNR, CDR2 FQNEAQ (reference sequence). This CDR3 has 16 residues. CDR3 bases: TGTTCCAGCAGCTTAGGAGGGGGCAGGGTTAACTATGGCTACACCTTC. Encoded protein: CSSSLGGGRVNYGYTF.

The chain employs TRBV5-6 and TRBJ1-5; 10 bases line up with TRBD1. Trimming at V came to 5 bases and at J to 7 bases, leaving 6 bases not matched to a gene. The CDR3 is 14 amino acids. Germline CDR1 SGHDT, CDR2 YYEEEE. The chain's CDR3 is CASRRQGAGQPQHF. In nucleotides, the CDR3 is TGTGCCAGCAGACGACAGGGGGCAGGGCAGCCCCAGCATTTT.

The chain is built from TRBV18 and TRBJ1-1, with D possibly being TRBD1 (5 bases). CDR1 is KGHSH, CDR2 LQKENI, per germline. Trimming took off 8 bases at V and 0 bases at J, with 16 bases between the two ends. CDR3 length equals 15 residues. DNA of the CDR3: TGTGCCAGCACGGGGGGGACTCCTATGAACACTGAAGCTTTCTTT. This translates into CASTGGTPMNTEAFF.

V is TRBV30 and J is TRBJ1-6, with unresolved D. The CDR3 contains 16 residues. CDR1 and CDR2 (germline): GTSNPN, SVGIG (reference sequence). With 2 bases removed from V and 0 bases from J, the gap between germline ends came to 11 bases. CDR3 coding DNA: TGTGCCTGGAGTTCCCCCGCGGGCTCCTATAATTCACCCCTCCACTTT. Amino acid sequence: CAWSSPAGSYNSPLHF.

This clone was picked up a small number of times. The final CDR3 position lacks the conserved phenylalanine or tryptophan, pointing to a likely read error. The DNA is left out, because the CDR3 cannot be placed on it with certainty; the CDR3 is given as TCRdb lists it. The CDR3 is CATSRDSRDTTI. The V call is TRBV15, the J call TRBJ1-4; the tabulated D call, TRBD1, remains unverified against the DNA. Including both end residues, the CDR3 is 12 amino acids long. The germline V gene has CDR1 LNHNV and CDR2 YYDKDF (reference sequence).

The chain has TRBV27 and TRBJ2-1; possible D gene TRBD1, 6 bases. This CDR3 region has 14 residues. The V gene's germline CDR1 is MNHEY and CDR2 SMNVEV (reference sequence). Trimming removed 7 bases from V and 1 base from J, with 11 bases in between. This chain's CDR3 is CASTQQGSYNEQFF. Here the CDR3 DNA reads TGTGCCAGCACACAACAGGGTTCCTACAATGAGCAGTTCTTC.

V is TRBV19 and J is TRBJ1-5, with 7 bases fitting TRBD1. Germline loops: CDR1 LNHDA, CDR2 SQIVND (reference sequence). J gave up 5 bases and V 3 bases, and 7 bases lay outside the gene matches. This CDR3 contains 15 residues. This CDR3 is CASSMAHRGYQPQHF. The CDR3 DNA reads TGTGCCAGTAGTATGGCTCACAGGGGATATCAGCCCCAGCATTTT.

V and J are TRBV6-6 and TRBJ2-3, with a weak D call TRBD2 (6 bases). V was shortened by 0 bases and J by 1 base, with 11 bases between the two germline ends. Looked up from germline, CDR1 is MNHNY and CDR2 is SVGAGI (reference sequence). The CDR3 spans 16 residues. CDR3 in amino acids: CASSYSSPGGTDTQYF. The DNA for the CDR3 is TGTGCCAGCAGTTACTCGTCGCCGGGGGGCACAGATACGCAGTATTTT.

J is TRBJ2-7 and V is TRBV18, with 8 bases matching TRBD1. This CDR3 region has 15 residues. V lost 3 bases and J lost 5; bases outside the gene matches: 9. CDR1 and CDR2 from the germline V gene are KGHSH and LQKENI. CDR3 bases: TGTGCCAGCTCACCGGAGGTCAGGACAGGGAACGAGCAGTACTTC. Translating gives CASSPEVRTGNEQYF.